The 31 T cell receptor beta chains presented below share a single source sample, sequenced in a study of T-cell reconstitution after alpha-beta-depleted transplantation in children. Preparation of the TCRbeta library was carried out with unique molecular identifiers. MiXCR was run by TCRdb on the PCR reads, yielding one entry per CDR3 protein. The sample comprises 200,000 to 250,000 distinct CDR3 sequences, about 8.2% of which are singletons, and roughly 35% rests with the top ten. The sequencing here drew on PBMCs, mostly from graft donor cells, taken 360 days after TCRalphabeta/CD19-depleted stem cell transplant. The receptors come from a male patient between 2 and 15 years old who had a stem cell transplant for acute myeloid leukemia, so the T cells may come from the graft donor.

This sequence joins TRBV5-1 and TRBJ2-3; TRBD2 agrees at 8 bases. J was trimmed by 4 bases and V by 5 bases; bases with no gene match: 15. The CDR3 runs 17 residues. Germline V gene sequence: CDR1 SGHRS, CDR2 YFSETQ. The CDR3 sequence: CASRPNPRAGVSDTQYF. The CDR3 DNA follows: TGCGCCAGCAGACCAAACCCCCGAGCGGGAGTATCAGATACGCAGTATTTT.

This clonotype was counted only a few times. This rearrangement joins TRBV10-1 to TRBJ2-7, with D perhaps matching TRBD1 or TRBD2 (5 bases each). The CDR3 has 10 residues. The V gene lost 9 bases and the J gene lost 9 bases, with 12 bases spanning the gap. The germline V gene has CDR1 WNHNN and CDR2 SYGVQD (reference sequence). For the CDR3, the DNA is TGCGCCAGGGGACCGGGTGGGCAGTACGTC. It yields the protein CARGPGGQYV.

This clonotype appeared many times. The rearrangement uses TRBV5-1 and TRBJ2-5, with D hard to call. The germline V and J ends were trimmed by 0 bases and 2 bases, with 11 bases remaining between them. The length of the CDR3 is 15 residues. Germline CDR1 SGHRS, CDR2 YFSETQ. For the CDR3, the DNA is TGCGCCAGCAGCTTGGCATACAGAGCTCAAGAGACCCAGTACTTC. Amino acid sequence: CASSLAYRAQETQYF.

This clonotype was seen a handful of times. The CDR3 loop reads CASSRPGTSGASYEQYF. The CDR3 DNA reads as TGCGCCAGCAGCAGGCCCGGGACTAGCGGAGCCTCCTACGAGCAGTACTTC. This chain joins TRBV5-1 and TRBJ2-7, with 11 positions matching TRBD2. Germline values: CDR1 SGHRS, CDR2 YFSETQ. Germline trimming cut 4 bases from V and 0 bases from J; bases unmatched to any gene: 9. The CDR3 is 17 amino acids.

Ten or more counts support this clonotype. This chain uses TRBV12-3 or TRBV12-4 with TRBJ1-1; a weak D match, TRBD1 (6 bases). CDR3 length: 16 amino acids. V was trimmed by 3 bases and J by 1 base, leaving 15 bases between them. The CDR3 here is CASSLAWGRGNTEAFF. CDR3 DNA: TGTGCCAGCAGTTTGGCGTGGGGGCGCGGGAACACTGAAGCTTTCTTT.

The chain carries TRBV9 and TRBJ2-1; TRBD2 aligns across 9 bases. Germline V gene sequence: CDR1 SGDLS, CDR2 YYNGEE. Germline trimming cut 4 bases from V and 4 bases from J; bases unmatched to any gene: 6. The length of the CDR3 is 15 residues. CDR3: CASSTPGLAYNEQFF. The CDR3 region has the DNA TGTGCCAGCAGCACCCCGGGACTAGCATACAATGAGCAGTTCTTC.

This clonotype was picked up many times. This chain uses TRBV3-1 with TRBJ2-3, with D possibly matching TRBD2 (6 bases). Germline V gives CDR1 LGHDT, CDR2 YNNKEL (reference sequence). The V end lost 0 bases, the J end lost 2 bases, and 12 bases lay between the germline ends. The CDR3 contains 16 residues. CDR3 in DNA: TGTGCCAGCAGCCAAGATTTAGCGGAACTCACAGATACGCAGTATTTT. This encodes CASSQDLAELTDTQYF.

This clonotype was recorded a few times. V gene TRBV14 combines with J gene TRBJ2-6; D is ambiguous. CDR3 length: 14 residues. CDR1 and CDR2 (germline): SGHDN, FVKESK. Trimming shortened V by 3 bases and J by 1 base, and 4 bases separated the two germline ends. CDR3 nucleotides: TGTGCCAGCAGCCAGGTTTCTGGGGCCAACGTCCTGACTTTC. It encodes CASSQVSGANVLTF.

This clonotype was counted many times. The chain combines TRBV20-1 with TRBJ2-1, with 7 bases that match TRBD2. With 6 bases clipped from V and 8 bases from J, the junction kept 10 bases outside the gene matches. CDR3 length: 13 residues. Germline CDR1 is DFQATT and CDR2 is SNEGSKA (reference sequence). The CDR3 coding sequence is TGCAGTGCGGATAGGGACTATCAGTATGAGCAGTTCTTC. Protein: CSADRDYQYEQFF.

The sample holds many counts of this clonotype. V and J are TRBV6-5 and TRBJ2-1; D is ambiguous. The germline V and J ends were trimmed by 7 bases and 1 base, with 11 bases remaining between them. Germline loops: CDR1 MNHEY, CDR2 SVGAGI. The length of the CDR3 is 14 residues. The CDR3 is CASTFALSYNEQFF. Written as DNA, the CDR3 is TGTGCCAGCACTTTCGCACTATCCTACAATGAGCAGTTCTTC.

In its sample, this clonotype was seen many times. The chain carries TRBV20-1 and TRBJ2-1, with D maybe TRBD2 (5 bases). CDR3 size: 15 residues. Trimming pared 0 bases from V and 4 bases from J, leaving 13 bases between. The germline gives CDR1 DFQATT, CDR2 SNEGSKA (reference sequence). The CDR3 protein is CSARDLTGSYNEQFF. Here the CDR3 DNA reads TGCAGTGCTAGAGATCTGACGGGAAGTTACAATGAGCAGTTCTTC.

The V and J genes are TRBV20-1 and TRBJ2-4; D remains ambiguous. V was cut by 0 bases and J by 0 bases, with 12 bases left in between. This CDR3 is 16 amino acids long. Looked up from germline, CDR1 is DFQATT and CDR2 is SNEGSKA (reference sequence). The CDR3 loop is CSARDTSDSAKNIQYF. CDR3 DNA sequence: TGCAGTGCTAGAGATACGTCCGACTCAGCCAAAAACATTCAGTACTTC.

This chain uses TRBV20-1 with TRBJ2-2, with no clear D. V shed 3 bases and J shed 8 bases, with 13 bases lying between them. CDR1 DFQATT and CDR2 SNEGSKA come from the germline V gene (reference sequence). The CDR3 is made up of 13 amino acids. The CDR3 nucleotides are TGCAGTGCTAGCCCAGGCTCCACGGGGGAGCTGTTTTTT. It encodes CSASPGSTGELFF.

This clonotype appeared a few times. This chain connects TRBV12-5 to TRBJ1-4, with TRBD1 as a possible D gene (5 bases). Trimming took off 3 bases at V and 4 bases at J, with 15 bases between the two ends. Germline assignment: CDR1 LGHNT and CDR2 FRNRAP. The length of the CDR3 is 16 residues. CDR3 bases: TGTGCTAGTGGTTTCTCAAGCAGGGTTAGTAATGAAAAACTGTTTTTT. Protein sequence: CASGFSSRVSNEKLFF. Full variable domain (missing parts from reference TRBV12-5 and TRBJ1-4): DARVTQTPRHKVTEMGQEVTMRCQPILGHNTVFWYRQTMMQGLELLAYFRNRAPLDDSGMPKDRFSAEMPDATLATLKIQPSEPRDSAVYFCASGFSSRVSNEKLFFGSGTQLSVL.

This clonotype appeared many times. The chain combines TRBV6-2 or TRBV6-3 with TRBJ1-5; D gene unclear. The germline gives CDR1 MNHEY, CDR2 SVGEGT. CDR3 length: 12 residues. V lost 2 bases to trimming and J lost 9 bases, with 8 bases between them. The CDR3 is CASSYPGWPQHF. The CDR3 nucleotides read TGTGCCAGCAGTTACCCGGGTTGGCCCCAGCATTTT.

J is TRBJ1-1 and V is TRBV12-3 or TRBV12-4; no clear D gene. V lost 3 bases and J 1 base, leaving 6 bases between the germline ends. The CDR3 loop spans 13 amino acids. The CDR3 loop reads CASSLLSNTEAFF. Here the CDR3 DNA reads TGTGCCAGCAGTTTGCTTTCGAACACTGAAGCTTTCTTT.

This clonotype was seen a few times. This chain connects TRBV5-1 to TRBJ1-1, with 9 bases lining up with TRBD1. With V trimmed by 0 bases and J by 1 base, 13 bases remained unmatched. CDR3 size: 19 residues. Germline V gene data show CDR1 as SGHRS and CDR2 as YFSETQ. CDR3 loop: CASSLAPMGQGVRNTEAFF. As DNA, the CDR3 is TGCGCCAGCAGCTTGGCACCGATGGGACAGGGCGTGAGGAACACTGAAGCTTTCTTT.

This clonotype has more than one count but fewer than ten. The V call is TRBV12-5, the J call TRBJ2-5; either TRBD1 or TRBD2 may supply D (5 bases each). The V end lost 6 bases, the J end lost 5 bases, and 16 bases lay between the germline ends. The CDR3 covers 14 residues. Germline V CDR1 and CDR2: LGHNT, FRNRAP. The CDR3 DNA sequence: TGTGCTAGTGGCCGACAAGGGACGGAGGAGACCCAGTACTTC. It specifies CASGRQGTEETQYF.

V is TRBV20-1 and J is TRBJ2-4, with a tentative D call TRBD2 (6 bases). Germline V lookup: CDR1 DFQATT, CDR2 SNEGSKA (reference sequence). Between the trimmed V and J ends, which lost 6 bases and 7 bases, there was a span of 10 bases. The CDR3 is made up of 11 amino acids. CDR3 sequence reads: CSAGGGNIQYF. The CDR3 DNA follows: TGCAGTGCCGGGGGAGGTAACATTCAGTACTTC.

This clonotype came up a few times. As DNA, the CDR3 is TGTGCCAGCAGCTTAGAGTCGGGATCGGAGACCCAGTACTTC. This codes for CASSLESGSETQYF. This chain uses TRBV11-3 with TRBJ2-5, with D possibly TRBD2 on 5 matching bases. Looked up from germline, CDR1 is SGHNT and CDR2 is YENEEA. Trimming left V 0 bases short and J 5 bases short, with 10 bases between. This CDR3 is built from 14 residues.

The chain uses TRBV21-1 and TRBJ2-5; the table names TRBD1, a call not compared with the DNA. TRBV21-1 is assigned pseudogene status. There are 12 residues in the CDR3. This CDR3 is CASNRQGITQYF. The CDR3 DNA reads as TGTGCCAGCAACCGACAGGGTATAACCCAGTACTTC.

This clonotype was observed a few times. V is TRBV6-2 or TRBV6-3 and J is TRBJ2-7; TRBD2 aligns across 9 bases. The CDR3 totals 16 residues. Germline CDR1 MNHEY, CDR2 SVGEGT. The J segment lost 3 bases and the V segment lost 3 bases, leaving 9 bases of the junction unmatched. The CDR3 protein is CASSYHAGGRDYEQYF. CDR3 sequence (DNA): TGTGCCAGCAGTTATCATGCGGGAGGGAGGGACTACGAGCAGTACTTC.

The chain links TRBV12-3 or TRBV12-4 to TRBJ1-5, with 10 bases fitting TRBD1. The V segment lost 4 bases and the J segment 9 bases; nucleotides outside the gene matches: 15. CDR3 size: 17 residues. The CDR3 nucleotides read TGTGCCAGCAGTTACCTGGGGGGACAGGGGATCCCTAGGCCCCAGCATTTT. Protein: CASSYLGGQGIPRPQHF.

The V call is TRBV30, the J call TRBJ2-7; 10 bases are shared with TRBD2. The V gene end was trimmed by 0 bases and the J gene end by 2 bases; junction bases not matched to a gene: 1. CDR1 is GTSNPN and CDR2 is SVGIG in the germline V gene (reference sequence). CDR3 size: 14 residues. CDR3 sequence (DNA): TGTGCCTGGAGTGTACTAGCGGGGCCCTACGAGCAGTACTTC. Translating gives CAWSVLAGPYEQYF.

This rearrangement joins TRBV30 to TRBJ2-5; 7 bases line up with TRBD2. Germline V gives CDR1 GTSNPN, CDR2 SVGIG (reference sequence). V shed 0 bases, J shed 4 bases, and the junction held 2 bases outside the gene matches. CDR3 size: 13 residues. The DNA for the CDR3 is TGTGCCTGGAGTGTGGGAGGGTTAGAGACCCAGTACTTC. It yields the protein CAWSVGGLETQYF.

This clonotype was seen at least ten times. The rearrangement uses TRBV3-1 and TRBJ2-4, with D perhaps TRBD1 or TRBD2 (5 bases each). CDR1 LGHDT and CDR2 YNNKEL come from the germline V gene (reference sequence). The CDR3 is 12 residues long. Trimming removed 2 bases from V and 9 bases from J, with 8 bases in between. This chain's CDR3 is CASSQPGSIQYF. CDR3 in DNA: TGTGCCAGCAGCCAACCAGGGAGCATTCAGTACTTC. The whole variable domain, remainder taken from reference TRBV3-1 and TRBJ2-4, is DTAVSQTPKYLVTQMGNDKSIKCEQNLGHDTMYWYKQDSKKFLKIMFSYNNKELIINETVPNRFSPKSPDKAHLNLHINSLELGDSAVYFCASSQPGSIQYFGAGTRLSVL.

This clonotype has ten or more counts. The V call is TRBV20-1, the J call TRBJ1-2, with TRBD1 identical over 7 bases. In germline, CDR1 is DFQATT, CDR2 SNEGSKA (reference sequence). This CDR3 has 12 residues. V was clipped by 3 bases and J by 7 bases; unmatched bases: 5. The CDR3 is CSASQGGTGYTF. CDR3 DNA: TGCAGTGCTAGCCAGGGGGGGACTGGCTACACCTTC.

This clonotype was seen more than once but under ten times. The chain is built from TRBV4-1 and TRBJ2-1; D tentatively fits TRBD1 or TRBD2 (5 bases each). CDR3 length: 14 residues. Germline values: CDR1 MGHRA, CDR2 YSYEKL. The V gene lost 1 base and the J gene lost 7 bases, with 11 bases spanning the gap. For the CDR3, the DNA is TGCGCCAGCAGCCAAGGAAGGGGACGGAATGAGCAGTTCTTC. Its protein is CASSQGRGRNEQFF.

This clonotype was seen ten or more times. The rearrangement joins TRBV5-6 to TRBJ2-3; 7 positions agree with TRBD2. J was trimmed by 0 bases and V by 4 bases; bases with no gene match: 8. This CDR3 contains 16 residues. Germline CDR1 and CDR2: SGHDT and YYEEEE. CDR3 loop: CASSRLALSSTDTQYF. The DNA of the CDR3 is TGTGCCAGCAGCCGACTAGCCCTCTCTAGCACAGATACGCAGTATTTT.

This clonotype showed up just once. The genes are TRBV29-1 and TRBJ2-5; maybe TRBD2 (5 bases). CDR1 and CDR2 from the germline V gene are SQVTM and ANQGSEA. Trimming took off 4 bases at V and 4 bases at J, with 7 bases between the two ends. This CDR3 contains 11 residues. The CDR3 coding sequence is TGCAGCGTTGTGGCGGGAGAGACCCAGTACTTC. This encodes CSVVAGETQYF.

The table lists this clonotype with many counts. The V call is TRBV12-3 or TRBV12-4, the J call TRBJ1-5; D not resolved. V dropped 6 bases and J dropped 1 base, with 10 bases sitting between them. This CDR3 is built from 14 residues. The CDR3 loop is CASSSRRSNQPQHF. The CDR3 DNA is TGTGCCAGCAGCTCGAGACGGAGCAATCAGCCCCAGCATTTT.